Reported below is one T cell receptor beta chain. Its target is unknown. This record belongs to a study of identical twins. General study results and limits: Within monozygotic twins, out-of-frame TCR alpha sharing was underestimated by the models. The abundant beta clonotypes from cord blood had fewer insertions, and memory repertoires had none of this.

Germline V gene sequence: CDR1 SGHTA, CDR2 FQGNSA. CDR3 length: 14 residues. The V end was cut by 5 bases, the J end by 3 bases, with 13 bases between. A universal primer site was added by template switching, and unique molecular identifiers were carried by the cDNA. From the 5' RACE reads, TCRdb called clonotypes with MiXCR, one entry per CDR3 protein. This sample yields some 460,000 distinct CDR3 sequences, of which approximately 14% are seen a single time; roughly 0.56% belongs to the top ten. This sample was shared with a second study, whose subject was yellow fever vaccine responses in identical twins. That study adds: As reported, the vaccine T cell response of twins seemed partly convergent and partly personalized.

The receptor comes from a woman aged 18-35 years in good health. This rearrangement joins TRBV7-2 to TRBJ2-5; D not certain. The sequencing sample was made of CD4+ T cells sorted from blood. The CDR3 DNA follows: TGTGCCAGCAGCCAAACGGGTGAGAAAGAGACCCAGTACTTC. The encoded protein is CASSQTGEKETQYF.